A selection of T cell receptor beta chains follows, all from one sample in a study of CD4 T cells in relation to SARS-CoV-2 and coronaviruses. Sequencing used immunoSEQ multiplex PCR; TCRdb keeps in-frame clones, though not all of them. Of tens of thousands of clones listed, approximately 85% are singletons. Sample: memory CD4+ T cells from PBMCs. The receptors here all came from an adult with COVID-19. The CDR3 runs from the conserved cysteine through the conserved F or W. D genes are given only for firm matches.

NA,TRBV7-2,CASSLVEGSTYGYTF
TRBD1,TRBV6-1,CASSEEVTGGSEKLFF
NA,TRBV20-1,CSASPKTEQFF
NA,TRBV28,CASTTIPSSYSPLHF
NA,TRBV5-4,CASSRPSPTDTQYF
NA,TRBV14,CASSQVPLPDRRWCTEAFF
TRBD2,TRBV27,CASRVAGGTDTQYF
TRBD2,TRBV6-6,CASSLLAGADTQYF
TRBD1,TRBV29-1,CSVEMDRVGNQPQHF
NA,TRBV7-9,CASSAMVTNEKLFF
NA,TRBV6-2/TRBV6-3,CASSYASRGGELFF
TRBD1,TRBV7-3,CASSLRQGSRETQYF
TRBD2,TRBV14,CASSPLAGSYEQYF
NA,TRBV4-2,CASSQGQETQYF
NA,TRBV18,CASSPGSRSNEQFF
TRBD2,TRBV7-2,CASSLASREVRPEQYF
NA,TRBV30,CAWALIQGRSETQYF
NA,TRBV7-2,CASSLAGRSYNEQFF
TRBD2,TRBV5-1,CASSFSRGLAGAGELFF
NA,TRBV16,CASSPTRGNMNTEAFF
NA,TRBV15,CATSRQGGGELFF
TRBD1,TRBV19,CASSVTGTYEQYF
NA,TRBV2,CASSEWQGGGNSPLHF
TRBD1,TRBV6-4,CATMRFQGDSQIQETQYF
NA,TRBV2,CASSAWRDNSGNTIYF
NA,TRBV5-1,CASSFGDNNNQPQHF
NA,TRBV3-1/TRBV3-2,CASSRDYQETQYF
TRBD1,TRBV28,CASSLGQGARIDTQYF
NA,TRBV14,CASSLFSTGIADTQYF
NA,TRBV6-4,CASSDRVNNEQFF
NA,TRBV12-3/TRBV12-4,CASSSDSYEQYF
NA,TRBV5-4,CASSPSLSRPYEQYF
TRBD1,TRBV6-5,CASSTDRGRTFF
NA,TRBV30,CAWSVSPDRFSYEQYF
NA,TRBV4-1,CASSQPRDPVGKLFF
NA,TRBV7-3,CASSPNRDGGGYTF
TRBD1,TRBV24-1,CATSDTTGVQETQYF
NA,TRBV2,CASTRSLSRYNEQFF
NA,TRBV5-4,CQGWEARIDEQYF
NA,TRBV20-1,CSASRADSSYNEQFF
TRBD1,TRBV7-6,CASSSRQGANTEAFF
NA,TRBV1,CTSSRLGAETQYF
NA,TRBV6-5,CASSYSIIESSYEQYF
TRBD2,TRBV15,CATSRPSGVGYQETQYF
NA,TRBV3-1/TRBV3-2,CASSQEGYEQYF
NA,TRBV10-3,CAIRSQVNTEAFF
TRBD1,TRBV25-1,CASSKSTGQKKYEQYF
TRBD1,TRBV6-6,CASSDRGIKEPQHF
NA,TRBV28,CASTHPGTGKETQYF
TRBD2,TRBV11-2,CASSSGGLASGELFF
NA,TRBV7-8,CASSRRGSGNTIYF
NA,TRBV7-9,CASSPEVAGANVLTF
NA,TRBV23-1,CASSQSCGQGTTDTQYF
NA,TRBV6-5,CASSYRGLHGYTF
TRBD2,TRBV5-1,CASSLEERGAKQFF
NA,TRBV12-3/TRBV12-4,CASTARGEAFF
TRBD1,TRBV19,CASSVDRASYEQYF
NA,TRBV7-6,CASSSYRTQGADTQYF
NA,TRBV7-9,CASSLVSMAEQYF
TRBD2,TRBV2,CASSENGARDYYLTGELFF